The 32 T cell receptor beta chains below all came from one sample that was sequenced in a study of patients and donors after allogeneic stem cell transplantation. TCRdb redid the calling of the RT-PCR reads with MiXCR, one entry per CDR3 protein. The sample shows about 200,000 distinct CDR3 sequences, around two fifths of them seen only once. What was sequenced was blood, either unsorted or a sorted T cell fraction (not recorded which). All receptors derive from a human donor who was either an allogeneic HSCT recipient or a stem cell or donor lymphocyte infusion donor (not recorded which). It is not recorded whose cells these are; they may come from a transplant donor.

The rearrangement uses TRBV20-1 and TRBJ2-7, with D perhaps TRBD2 (5 bases). Germline CDR1 is DFQATT and CDR2 is SNEGSKA (reference sequence). The CDR3 sequence is 13 residues long. V was trimmed by 8 bases and J by 4 bases, leaving 18 bases between them. CDR3 region: CSPRSTEGYEQYF. In DNA, the CDR3 is TGCAGTCCTCGGTCTACCGAGGGATACGAGCAGTACTTC.

The chain recombines TRBV25-1 with TRBJ2-2; no definite D call. The CDR3 covers 11 residues. V lost 3 bases to trimming and J lost 6 bases, with 2 bases between them. Germline V gene sequence: CDR1 MGHDK, CDR2 SYGVNS. This chain's CDR3 is CASSDSGELFF. The CDR3, as DNA: TGTGCCAGCAGTGATTCCGGGGAGCTGTTTTTT.

V usage is TRBV4-3 and J usage is TRBJ1-2; D unclear. CDR1 is LGHNA and CDR2 is YSLEER in the germline V gene. Trimming cost V 1 base and J 3 bases, with 12 bases left between them. This CDR3 has 15 residues. CDR3 bases: TGCGCCAGCAGCCAAGCGATGGGAACAGACTATGGCTACACCTTC. It is translated as CASSQAMGTDYGYTF.

The V call is TRBV20-1, the J call TRBJ1-2; 7 bases agree with TRBD1. The CDR3 is 13 amino acids. Per the germline V gene, CDR1 is DFQATT and CDR2 is SNEGSKA (reference sequence). Trimming removed 6 bases from V and 7 bases from J; junction bases left unmatched: 11. The DNA of the CDR3 is TGCAGTGCCCCTATCGACAGGGTTTTTGGCTACACCTTC. Amino acid sequence: CSAPIDRVFGYTF.

The V gene is TRBV6-5, the J gene TRBJ1-1; D may be TRBD1 (5 bases). CDR3 length: 17 residues. Per germline, CDR1 MNHEY and CDR2 SVGAGI. Between the trimmed V and J ends, which lost 2 bases and 3 bases, there was a span of 19 bases. DNA of the CDR3: TGTGCCAGCAGTTACCTTAGGGGCCTTGGTGGGGACACTGAAGCTTTCTTT. Protein product: CASSYLRGLGGDTEAFF.

This clonotype was counted only a few times. J is TRBJ1-1 and V is TRBV6-6; a weak D match, TRBD1 (5 bases). Germline CDR1 reads MNHNY; CDR2 reads SVGAGI (reference sequence). CDR3 length: 13 residues. V gave up 4 bases and J gave up 1 base, with 7 bases separating them. CDR3 nucleotides: TGTGCCAGCAGTTGGCAGGGGAACACTGAAGCTTTCTTT. Residues: CASSWQGNTEAFF.

This clonotype showed up just a few times. The chain carries TRBV12-3 or TRBV12-4 and TRBJ1-3, with 9 bases matching TRBD1. The CDR3 sequence is 16 residues long. V lost 4 bases and J lost 4; bases outside the gene matches: 8. The CDR3 loop reads CASSSPQGAGGNTIYF. CDR3 nucleotides: TGTGCCAGCAGTTCCCCACAGGGGGCGGGAGGAAACACCATATATTTT.

The V call is TRBV27, the J call TRBJ1-1; D unresolved. V lost 6 bases and J lost 3, with 8 bases in between. In germline, CDR1 is MNHEY, CDR2 SMNVEV (reference sequence). The CDR3 covers 12 residues. The CDR3 sequence is CASRARDTEAFF. CDR3 bases: TGTGCCAGCAGGGCCAGAGACACTGAAGCTTTCTTT.

The chain employs TRBV12-3 or TRBV12-4 and TRBJ2-2; D remains unclear. The CDR3 is 11 amino acids. The V gene lost 10 bases and the J gene lost 4 bases, with 7 bases spanning the gap. Written as DNA, the CDR3 is TGTGCCATTTGGGGCACCGGGGAGCTGTTTTTT. It specifies CAIWGTGELFF.

This clonotype appeared a few times. This chain joins TRBV30 and TRBJ1-4; D gene ambiguous. V was shortened by 0 bases and J by 8 bases, with 19 bases between the two germline ends. Germline values: CDR1 GTSNPN, CDR2 SVGIG (reference sequence). The CDR3 length is 16 residues. In DNA, the CDR3 is TGTGCCTGGAGTGTACAGCCAGCCCTATTCAGGGAAAAACTGTTTTTT. As protein: CAWSVQPALFREKLFF.

There are a few counts of this clonotype. The chain employs TRBV4-2 and TRBJ1-1, with TRBD1 as a possible D gene (6 bases). V was trimmed by 1 base and J by 6 bases, leaving 12 bases between them. The CDR3 runs 14 residues. Per germline, CDR1 LGHNA and CDR2 YNFKEQ. As DNA, the CDR3 is TGTGCCAGCAGCCAAGCACAGGGAACGGCTGAAGCTTTCTTT. Its protein product is CASSQAQGTAEAFF.

This clonotype has more than one count but fewer than ten. The genes are TRBV4-3 and TRBJ1-5; 10 positions match TRBD1. The CDR3 loop spans 16 amino acids. Germline CDR1 is LGHNA and CDR2 is YSLEER. V was clipped by 4 bases and J by 4 bases; unmatched bases: 7. The CDR3 reads CASSPSWDRGNQPQHF. The CDR3 DNA reads as TGCGCCAGCAGCCCTTCTTGGGACAGGGGAAATCAGCCCCAGCATTTT.

This clonotype was counted a few times. The genes are TRBV7-8 and TRBJ1-1, with a tentative D call TRBD1 (5 bases). The V gene lost 3 bases and the J gene lost 4 bases, with 12 bases spanning the gap. Germline V gene sequence: CDR1 SGHVS, CDR2 FQNEAQ. The CDR3 has 14 amino acids. Here the CDR3 DNA reads TGTGCCAGCAGCTTGACGGACATTTTCACTGAAGCTTTCTTT. Amino acids: CASSLTDIFTEAFF. The full variable domain, in which reference TRBV7-8 and TRBJ1-1 provide the parts outside the CDR3, is GAGVSQSPRYKVAKRGQDVALRCDPISGHVSLFWYQQALGQGPEFLTYFQNEAQLDKSGLPSDRFFAERPEGSVSTLKIQRTQQEDSAVYLCASSLTDIFTEAFFGQGTRLTVV.

The chain recombines TRBV27 with TRBJ1-5; possibly TRBD1 for D (5 bases). The CDR3 runs 13 residues. CDR1 and CDR2 from the germline V gene are MNHEY and SMNVEV (reference sequence). The ends were cut back, 5 bases at V and 5 bases at J, with 10 bases in the middle. CDR3 DNA: TGTGCCAGCAGTCCATGGGGCTATCAGCCCCAGCATTTT. It is translated as CASSPWGYQPQHF.

The DNA for the CDR3 is TGTGCCAGCAGTTTTCAGGGAACGACCGGGGAGCTGTTTTTT. Residues: CASSFQGTTGELFF. V and J are TRBV27 and TRBJ2-2; the D gene is possibly TRBD1 (5 bases). The CDR3 extends over 14 amino acids. Per germline, CDR1 MNHEY and CDR2 SMNVEV (reference sequence). The V end lost 3 bases, the J end lost 5 bases, and 10 bases lay between the germline ends.

There are a few counts of this clonotype. V and J are TRBV14 and TRBJ1-2; 9 bases fit TRBD1. The J segment lost 4 bases and the V segment lost 3 bases, leaving 9 bases of the junction unmatched. Germline assignment: CDR1 SGHDN and CDR2 FVKESK. CDR3 length: 16 amino acids. The CDR3 reads CASSHVRTGVVYGYTF. The CDR3 nucleotides read TGTGCCAGCAGCCACGTTCGGACAGGGGTCGTCTATGGCTACACCTTC.

In nucleotides, the CDR3 is TGTGCCAGCAGGGGGACTATTTCCGGGGAGCTGTTTTTT. Protein product: CASRGTISGELFF. The rearrangement joins TRBV6-2 or TRBV6-3 to TRBJ2-2; TRBD2 agrees at 7 bases. The CDR3 contains 13 residues. Germline assignment: CDR1 MNHEY and CDR2 SVGEGT. Trimming removed 6 bases from V and 6 bases from J; junction bases left unmatched: 4.

The rearrangement joins TRBV7-2 to TRBJ1-3; the D is unclear. CDR3 length: 12 amino acids. The ends were cut back, 10 bases at V and 0 bases at J, with 7 bases in the middle. CDR1 is SGHTA, CDR2 FQGNSA, per germline. CDR3 loop: CATRDSGNTIYF. CDR3 in DNA: TGTGCCACTAGGGACTCTGGAAACACCATATATTTT.

The chain has TRBV7-2 and TRBJ1-2; D is ambiguous. In germline, CDR1 is SGHTA, CDR2 FQGNSA. This CDR3 comprises 13 residues. The germline V and J ends were trimmed by 3 bases and 4 bases, with 9 bases remaining between them. The CDR3, as DNA: TGTGCCAGCAGCTTCCGGCCCGGCTATGGCTACACCTTC. This codes for CASSFRPGYGYTF. The full variable domain, its missing parts supplied by reference TRBV7-2 and TRBJ1-2, is GAGVSQSPSNKVTEKGKDVELRCDPISGHTALYWYRQSLGQGLEFLIYFQGNSAPDKSGLPSDRFSAERTGGSVSTLTIQRTQQEDSAVYLCASSFRPGYGYTFGSGTRLTVV.

The chain couples TRBV27 to TRBJ1-4, with a weak D call TRBD1 (6 bases). Trimming removed 0 bases at V and 4 bases at J, with 6 bases between. The germline CDR1 and CDR2 sequences are MNHEY and SMNVEV (reference sequence). The CDR3 length is 14 residues. The CDR3 here is CASSLSGHNEKLFF. The DNA for the CDR3 is TGTGCCAGCAGTTTATCGGGACATAATGAAAAACTGTTTTTT.

This clonotype turned up a few times. The chain employs TRBV6-2 or TRBV6-3 and TRBJ1-1; 7 bases are shared with TRBD1. The CDR3 loop spans 14 amino acids. V was clipped by 6 bases and J by 4 bases; unmatched bases: 8. Germline V gives CDR1 MNHEY, CDR2 SVGEGT. CDR3 bases: TGTGCCAGCAGCGTGGACAGGCTCAGCACTGAAGCTTTCTTT. Translated: CASSVDRLSTEAFF.

This clonotype has just a few counts. The chain carries TRBV4-3 and TRBJ2-2; D unclear. This CDR3 has 17 amino acids. V gave up 4 bases and J gave up 3 bases, with 18 bases separating them. The V gene's germline CDR1 is LGHNA and CDR2 YSLEER. CDR3 residues: CASSPTGAGRYTGELFF. The CDR3 nucleotides read TGCGCCAGCAGCCCCACCGGTGCAGGTCGGTACACCGGGGAGCTGTTTTTT.

The chain is built from TRBV14 and TRBJ2-2, with TRBD1 matching over 9 bases. The length of the CDR3 is 14 residues. From germline, CDR1 is SGHDN and CDR2 FVKESK. The ends lost 2 bases at V and 6 bases at J; junction bases unmatched: 1. CDR3: CASSQRTGAGELFF. DNA of the CDR3: TGTGCCAGCAGCCAAAGGACAGGGGCCGGGGAGCTGTTTTTT.

The chain recombines TRBV3-1 with TRBJ1-5; a possible D gene is TRBD1 (5 bases). The germline V and J ends were trimmed by 1 base and 0 bases, with 22 bases remaining between them. CDR1 is LGHDT and CDR2 is YNNKEL in the germline V gene (reference sequence). The CDR3 has 20 amino acids. CDR3 sequence (DNA): TGTGCCAGCAGCCAAGGTTGGCAGGGCGAGCACTCCTATAGCAATCAGCCCCAGCATTTT. This sequence encodes CASSQGWQGEHSYSNQPQHF.

This clonotype was seen repeatedly, ten times or more. V and J are TRBV7-3 and TRBJ1-1; a weak D match, TRBD1 (5 bases). This CDR3 contains 14 residues. Per the germline V gene, CDR1 is SGHTA and CDR2 is FQGTGA. Trimming removed 5 bases at V and 1 base at J, with 11 bases between. CDR3 sequence: CASSLGGENTEAFF. As DNA, the CDR3 is TGTGCCAGCAGCCTCGGGGGGGAGAACACTGAAGCTTTCTTT.

The rearrangement joins TRBV28 to TRBJ2-6; unclear D gene. Germline V CDR1 and CDR2: MDHEN, SYDVKM. Trimming pared 3 bases from V and 2 bases from J, leaving 8 bases between. The CDR3 extends over 15 amino acids. DNA of the CDR3: TGTGCCAGCAGTTTGCAGCCTGCTGGGGCCAACGTCCTGACTTTC. This encodes CASSLQPAGANVLTF.

V is TRBV3-2 and J is TRBJ2-7; TRBD1, the table's D call, lacks a check against the DNA. TRBV3-2 counts as a pseudogene. The CDR3 spans 16 residues. Written as DNA, the CDR3 is TGTGCCAGCAGCCGAGATCAGCCGGGACAGGACTACGAGCAGTACTTC. Protein product: CASSRDQPGQDYEQYF.

The genes are TRBV6-2 or TRBV6-3 and TRBJ1-2; 7 bases fit TRBD1. Losses at the gene ends were 5 bases for V and 2 bases for J; bases not matched to a gene: 17. This CDR3 contains 18 residues. Germline V CDR1 and CDR2: MNHEY, SVGEGT. CDR3 coding DNA: TGTGCCAGCAGTCCCTTTCGACAGGGACGGGTTGCGAACTATGGCTACACCTTC. Protein sequence: CASSPFRQGRVANYGYTF.

In regard to this clonotype: An end of the junction differs from the germline gene, which may be a read error. The chain carries TRBV7-7 and TRBJ1-5; D is perhaps TRBD1 (5 bases). There are 15 residues in the CDR3. In germline, CDR1 is SSHAT, CDR2 FNYEAQ (reference sequence). The CDR3 DNA sequence: TGTGCTAGCAGCATCCCCGGGACCTCCAATCAGCCCCAGCATTTT. It yields the protein CASSIPGTSNQPQHF.

This clonotype was counted only a few times. The chain recombines TRBV5-6 with TRBJ1-1; D is unclear. Germline assignment: CDR1 SGHDT and CDR2 YYEEEE. The CDR3 has 13 residues. V lost 7 bases, J lost 4 bases, and 14 bases lay in between. The CDR3 DNA reads as TGTGCCAGCCGCCTGTGGTACGTCACTGAAGCTTTCTTT. Translated: CASRLWYVTEAFF.

This chain connects TRBV30 to TRBJ1-6; the D gene is possibly TRBD1 (5 bases). Per germline, CDR1 GTSNPN and CDR2 SVGIG (reference sequence). Trimming took 2 bases from V and 3 from J, leaving 14 bases between them. The CDR3 length is 16 residues. The CDR3 region is CAWSFAGLLYNSPLHF. In DNA, the CDR3 is TGTGCCTGGAGTTTCGCAGGGCTCCTCTATAATTCACCCCTCCACTTT.

The chain couples TRBV5-6 to TRBJ1-1; no clear D gene. Per germline, CDR1 SGHDT and CDR2 YYEEEE. The length of the CDR3 is 15 residues. The V end lost 4 bases, the J end lost 1 base, and 14 bases lay between the germline ends. The CDR3 DNA follows: TGTGCCAGCAGCCATGACGTACAGTCGAACACTGAAGCTTTCTTT. The encoded protein is CASSHDVQSNTEAFF.